The 20 T cell receptor beta chains below come from one sample, sequenced in a study of Ad26.COV2.S vaccination and SARS-CoV-2 variants. TCRdb's copy holds only in-frame clones and misses some; the assay was immunoSEQ multiplex PCR. Among approximately 480,000 clones listed, approximately 90% were seen once. Described treatment: approximately 18 received Ad26.COV2.S at low or high dose, single or two shots; about 5 received placebo; per-sample allocation not given. The samples date from day 63 after the first vaccine or placebo injection. The starting material was peripheral blood, obtained in a trial of Ad26.COV2.S vaccine versus placebo. Receptors were obtained from a person between 18 and 60 years old who received the Ad26.COV2.S COVID-19 vaccine or a placebo.

The chain couples TRBV14 to TRBJ2-5, with 10 bases identical to TRBD2. V gave up 0 bases and J gave up 5 bases; unmatched junction bases: 15. The CDR3 loop spans 19 amino acids. Germline CDR1 reads SGHDN; CDR2 reads FVKESK. The CDR3 DNA reads as TGTGCCAGCAGCCAAGAGGACAGCTTCCTAGCGGGAGAGCGTGAGACCCAGTACTTC. Residues: CASSQEDSFLAGERETQYF.

The chain has TRBV27 and TRBJ2-1; D possibly corresponds to TRBD1 (5 bases). V was trimmed by 6 bases and J by 7 bases, leaving 19 bases between them. Germline CDR1 and CDR2: MNHEY and SMNVEV (reference sequence). The CDR3 is 15 amino acids. The CDR3 sequence: CASSRAAGMGNEQFF. The CDR3 bases are TGTGCCAGCAGCAGGGCGGCTGGGATGGGGAATGAGCAGTTCTTC.

This clone was picked up a small number of times. The gene calls are TRBV14 and TRBJ1-3; D is unresolved. V gave up 0 bases and J gave up 0 bases, with 3 bases separating them. Germline CDR1 and CDR2: SGHDN and FVKESK. This CDR3 has 14 residues. CDR3 nucleotide sequence: TGTGCCAGCAGCCAAGAGGTCTCTGGAAACACCATATATTTT. This codes for CASSQEVSGNTIYF.

The chain links TRBV30 to TRBJ2-3, with D unclear. The CDR3 totals 14 residues. V lost 2 bases and J 3 bases, leaving 12 bases between the germline ends. From germline, CDR1 is GTSNPN and CDR2 SVGIG (reference sequence). The DNA of the CDR3 is TGTGCCTGGAGTCCGGGCGATCGGACAGATACGCAGTATTTT. This encodes CAWSPGDRTDTQYF.

The chain recombines TRBV28 with TRBJ2-1; 10 positions match TRBD2. The V gene end was trimmed by 6 bases and the J gene end by 6 bases; junction bases not matched to a gene: 14. The CDR3 totals 17 residues. Per the germline V gene, CDR1 is MDHEN and CDR2 is SYDVKM. The CDR3: CASRPPIAGGLGNEQFF. In DNA, the CDR3 is TGTGCCAGCAGACCCCCAATAGCGGGAGGCTTGGGCAATGAGCAGTTCTTC.

The CDR3 region has the DNA TGTGCCACCCAGTCGACTAATGAAAAACTGTTTTTT. This translates into CATQSTNEKLFF. The chain links TRBV10-3 to TRBJ1-4; the D is unclear. The CDR3 consists of 12 residues. The germline V gene has CDR1 ENHRY and CDR2 SYGVKD. Deletions cut 10 bases from V and 2 bases from J, with 8 bases between.

The chain links TRBV7-9 to TRBJ1-1; the D gene is possibly TRBD1 (6 bases). The germline V and J ends were trimmed by 5 bases and 1 base, with 14 bases remaining between them. CDR3 length: 15 amino acids. Germline CDR1 SEHNR, CDR2 FQNEAQ (reference sequence). Here the CDR3 reads CASSPWGGANTEAFF. CDR3 nucleotide sequence: TGTGCCAGCAGCCCCTGGGGGGGGGCGAACACTGAAGCTTTCTTT. Complete variable domain (other parts from reference TRBV7-9 and TRBJ1-1): DTGVSQNPRHKITKRGQNVTFRCDPISEHNRLYWYRQTLGQGPEFLTYFQNEAQLEKSRLLSDRFSAERPKGSFSTLEIQRTEQGDSAMYLCASSPWGGANTEAFFGQGTRLTVV.

V and J are TRBV25-1 and TRBJ2-3, with D possibly matching TRBD2 (5 bases). Trimming removed 6 bases from V and 4 bases from J, with 14 bases in between. This CDR3 region has 14 residues. Germline V gene lookup returns CDR1 MGHDK and CDR2 SYGVNS. CDR3 in DNA: TGTGCCAGCAGCCGAGACGGGATGGCAGATACGCAGTATTTT. It yields the protein CASSRDGMADTQYF.

The chain uses TRBV6-5 and TRBJ1-5; D unclear. Germline V gives CDR1 MNHEY, CDR2 SVGAGI. This CDR3 is built from 13 residues. Trimming shortened V by 8 bases and J by 0 bases, and 8 bases separated the two germline ends. CDR3 amino acids: CASLEGSNQPQHF. The DNA for the CDR3 is TGTGCCAGCCTGGAGGGTAGCAATCAGCCCCAGCATTTT.

This rearrangement joins TRBV7-2 to TRBJ2-1; D perhaps matches TRBD2 (7 bases). The germline V gene encodes CDR1 SGHTA and CDR2 FQGNSA. The V and J ends lost 7 bases and 2 bases respectively, with 21 bases between them. The CDR3 has 17 residues. CDR3 protein: CASTSPGRGGPYNEQFF. CDR3 DNA sequence: TGTGCCAGCACCTCACCCGGTAGGGGGGGACCCTACAATGAGCAGTTCTTC.

A few counts support this clone. This chain links TRBV6-2 or TRBV6-3 with TRBJ1-3; D unclear. The V gene's germline CDR1 is MNHEY and CDR2 SVGEGT. V was cut by 2 bases and J by 1 base, with 3 bases left in between. This CDR3 comprises 13 residues. The CDR3 coding sequence is TGTGCCAGCAGTTACGGGTCTGGAAACACCATATATTTT. Translated: CASSYGSGNTIYF.

J is TRBJ1-1 and V is TRBV30; D ambiguous. V was shortened by 3 bases and J by 2 bases, with 4 bases between the two germline ends. The CDR3 is 11 amino acids. Germline V gene data show CDR1 as GTSNPN and CDR2 as SVGIG (reference sequence). CDR3 region: CAWSRNTEAFF. In DNA form, the CDR3 reads TGTGCCTGGAGCCGTAACACTGAAGCTTTCTTT. Using reference TRBV30 and TRBJ1-1 for the parts outside the CDR3, the full variable domain is SQTIHQWPATLVQPVGSPLSLECTVEGTSNPNLYWYRQAAGRGLQLLFYSVGIGQISSEVPQNLSASRPQDRQFILSSKKLLLSDSGFYLCAWSRNTEAFFGQGTRLTVV.

This clone was counted only a few times. The chain links TRBV7-3 to TRBJ2-7; D might be TRBD1 or TRBD2, each matching 6 bases. The CDR3 length is 16 residues. V lost 5 bases and J lost 2, with 19 bases in between. The germline gives CDR1 SGHTA, CDR2 FQGTGA. Here the CDR3 reads CASSPDGGGTTYEQYF. Written as DNA, the CDR3 is TGTGCCAGCAGCCCAGATGGAGGGGGGACAACCTACGAGCAGTACTTC.

The CDR3 reads CASSGDRVGGPQHF. In DNA, the CDR3 is TGTGCCAGCAGTGGGGACAGGGTAGGAGGGCCCCAGCATTTT. V usage is TRBV27 and J usage is TRBJ1-5; 9 bases fit TRBD1. The V segment lost 5 bases and the J segment 9 bases; nucleotides outside the gene matches: 8. The CDR3 has 14 amino acids. Germline values: CDR1 MNHEY, CDR2 SMNVEV (reference sequence).

This chain links TRBV18 with TRBJ2-3, with D unclear. V was cut by 4 bases and J by 5 bases, with 7 bases left in between. Germline V CDR1 and CDR2: KGHSH, LQKENI. This CDR3 region has 12 residues. Here the CDR3 reads CASSRMIDTQYF. The CDR3 DNA sequence: TGTGCCAGCTCACGGATGATAGATACGCAGTATTTT.

The J gene is TRBJ1-2, the V gene TRBV6-5; the D gene is possibly TRBD1 (6 bases). The CDR3 has 13 amino acids. The germline V gene encodes CDR1 MNHEY and CDR2 SVGAGI. Trimming removed 6 bases at V and 0 bases at J, with 8 bases between. The CDR3 DNA reads TGTGCCAGCAGCCGGACAGCTAACTATGGCTACACCTTC. Amino acids: CASSRTANYGYTF.

The V gene is TRBV20-1, the J gene TRBJ1-6; D uncertain. The CDR3 runs to 14 residues. The V end was cut by 3 bases, the J end by 7 bases, with 13 bases between. Germline values: CDR1 DFQATT, CDR2 SNEGSKA (reference sequence). CDR3 DNA: TGCAGTGCTAGTGGGCGGGCATTAAATTCACCCCTCCACTTT. Translated, it gives CSASGRALNSPLHF.

The table lists this clone with a count of one. Other DNA variants within this sample encode the same CDR3. This CDR3 is CASSHRGDGYTF. The CDR3 bases are TGTGCCAGCAGCCACCGCGGCGATGGCTACACCTTC. The V gene is TRBV3-1 (or the pseudogene TRBV3-2), the J gene TRBJ1-2; D uncertain. Germline CDR1 is LGHDT and CDR2 is YNNKEL (reference sequence). The CDR3 length is 12 residues. The ends were cut back, 3 bases at V and 6 bases at J, with 8 bases in the middle.

The chain couples TRBV19 to TRBJ2-1; D call uncertain. Trimming took off 0 bases at V and 9 bases at J, with 9 bases between the two ends. Germline CDR1 reads LNHDA; CDR2 reads SQIVND (reference sequence). The CDR3 is made up of 13 amino acids. CDR3 residues: CASSIDSPGEQFF. The CDR3 DNA reads as TGTGCCAGTAGTATAGACTCCCCCGGTGAGCAGTTCTTC.

V usage is TRBV12-5 and J usage is TRBJ2-5; D unresolved. Trimming shortened V by 3 bases and J by 6 bases, and 8 bases separated the two germline ends. Germline CDR1 is LGHNT and CDR2 is FRNRAP. The CDR3 is 12 amino acids. CDR3: CASGFAVQTQYF. The DNA of the CDR3 is TGTGCTAGTGGTTTCGCGGTCCAGACCCAGTACTTC.